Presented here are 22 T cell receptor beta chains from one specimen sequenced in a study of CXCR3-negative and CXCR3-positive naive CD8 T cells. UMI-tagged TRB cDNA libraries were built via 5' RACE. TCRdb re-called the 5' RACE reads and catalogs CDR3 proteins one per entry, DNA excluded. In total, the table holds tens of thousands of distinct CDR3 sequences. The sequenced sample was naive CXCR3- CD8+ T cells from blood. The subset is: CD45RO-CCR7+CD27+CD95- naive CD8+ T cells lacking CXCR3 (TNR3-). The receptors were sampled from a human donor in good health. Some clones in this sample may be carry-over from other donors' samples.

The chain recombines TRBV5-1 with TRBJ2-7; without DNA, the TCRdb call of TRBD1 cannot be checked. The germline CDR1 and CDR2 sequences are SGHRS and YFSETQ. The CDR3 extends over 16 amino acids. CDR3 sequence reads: CASSLLPEQPLYEQYF.

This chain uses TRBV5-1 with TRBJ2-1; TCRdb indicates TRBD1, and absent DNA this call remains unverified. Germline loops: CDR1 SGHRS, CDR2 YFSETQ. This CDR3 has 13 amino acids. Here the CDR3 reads CASSLTGFHEQFF.

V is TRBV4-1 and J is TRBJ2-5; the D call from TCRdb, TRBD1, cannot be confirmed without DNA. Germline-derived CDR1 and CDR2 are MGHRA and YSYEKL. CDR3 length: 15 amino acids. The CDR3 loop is CASSQSPGARETQYF.

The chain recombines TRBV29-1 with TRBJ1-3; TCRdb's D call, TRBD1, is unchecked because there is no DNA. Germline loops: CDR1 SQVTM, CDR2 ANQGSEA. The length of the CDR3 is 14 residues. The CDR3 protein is CRVSGTDSGNTIYF. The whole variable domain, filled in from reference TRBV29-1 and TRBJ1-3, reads SAVISQKPSRDICQRGTSLTIQCQVDSQVTMMFWYRQQPGQSLTLIATANQGSEATYESGFVIDKFPISRPNLTFSTLTVSNMSPEDSSIYLCRVSGTDSGNTIYFGEGSWLTVV.

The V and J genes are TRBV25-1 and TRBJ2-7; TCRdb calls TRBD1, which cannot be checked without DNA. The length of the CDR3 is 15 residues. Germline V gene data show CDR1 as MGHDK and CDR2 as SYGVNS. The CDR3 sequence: CASSESRTGAYEQYF.

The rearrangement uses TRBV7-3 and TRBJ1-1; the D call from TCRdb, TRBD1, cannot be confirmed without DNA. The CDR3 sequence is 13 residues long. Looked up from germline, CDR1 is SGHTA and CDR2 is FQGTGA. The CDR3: CASSQIGQGTAFF.

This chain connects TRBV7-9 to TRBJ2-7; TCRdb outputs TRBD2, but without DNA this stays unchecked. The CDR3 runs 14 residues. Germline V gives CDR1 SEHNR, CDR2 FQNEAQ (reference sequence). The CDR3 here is CASRGSGGPDEQYF.

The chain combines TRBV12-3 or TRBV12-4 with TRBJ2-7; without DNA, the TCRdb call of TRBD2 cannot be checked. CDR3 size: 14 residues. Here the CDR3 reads CASEPSGGRHEQYF.

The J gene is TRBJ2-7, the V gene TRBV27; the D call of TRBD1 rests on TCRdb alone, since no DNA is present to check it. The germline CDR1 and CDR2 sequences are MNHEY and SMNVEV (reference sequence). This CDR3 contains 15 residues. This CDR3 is CASSLGAGVTYEQYF.

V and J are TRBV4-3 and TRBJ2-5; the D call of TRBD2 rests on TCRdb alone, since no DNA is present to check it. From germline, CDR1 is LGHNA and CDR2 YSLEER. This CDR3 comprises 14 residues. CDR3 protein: CASSQDRGRETQYF.

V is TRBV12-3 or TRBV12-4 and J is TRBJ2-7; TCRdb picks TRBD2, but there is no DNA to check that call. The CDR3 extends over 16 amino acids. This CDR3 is CASSLAPHGHAYEQYF.

The CDR3 is CSSERVTGELFF. V and J are TRBV29-1 and TRBJ2-2. CDR3 length equals 12 residues. CDR1 and CDR2 (germline): SQVTM, ANQGSEA.

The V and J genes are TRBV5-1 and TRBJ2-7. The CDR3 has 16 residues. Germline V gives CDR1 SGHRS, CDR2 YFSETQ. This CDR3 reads CASSWPDGVSTYEQYF.

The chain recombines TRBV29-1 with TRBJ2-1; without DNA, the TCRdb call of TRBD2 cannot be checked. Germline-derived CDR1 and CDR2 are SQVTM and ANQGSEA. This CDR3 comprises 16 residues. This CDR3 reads CSVEDPELAGGNEQFF.

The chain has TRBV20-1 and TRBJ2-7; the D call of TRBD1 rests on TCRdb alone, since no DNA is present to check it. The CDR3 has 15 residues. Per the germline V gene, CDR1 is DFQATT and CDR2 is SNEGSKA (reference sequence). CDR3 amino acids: CSARDRTDPTYEQYF.

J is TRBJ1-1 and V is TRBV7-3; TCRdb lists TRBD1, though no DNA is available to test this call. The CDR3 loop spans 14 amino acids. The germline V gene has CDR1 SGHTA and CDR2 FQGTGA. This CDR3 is CASSLGGGNTEAFF.

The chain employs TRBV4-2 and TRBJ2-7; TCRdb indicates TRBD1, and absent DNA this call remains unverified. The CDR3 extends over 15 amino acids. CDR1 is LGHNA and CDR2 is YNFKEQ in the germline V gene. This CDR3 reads CASSPRGGSADEQYF.

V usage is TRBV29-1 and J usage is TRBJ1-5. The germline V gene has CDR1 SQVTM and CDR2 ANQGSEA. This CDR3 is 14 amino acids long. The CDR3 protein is CSALVGQGGLAQHF.

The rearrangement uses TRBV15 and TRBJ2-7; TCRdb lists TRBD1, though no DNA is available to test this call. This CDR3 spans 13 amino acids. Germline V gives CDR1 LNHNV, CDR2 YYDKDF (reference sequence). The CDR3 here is CATSSPGGYEQYF.

The CDR3 loop is CASSNLGQVSYNEQFF. The genes are TRBV7-3 and TRBJ2-1. From germline, CDR1 is SGHTA and CDR2 FQGTGA. CDR3 length equals 16 residues.

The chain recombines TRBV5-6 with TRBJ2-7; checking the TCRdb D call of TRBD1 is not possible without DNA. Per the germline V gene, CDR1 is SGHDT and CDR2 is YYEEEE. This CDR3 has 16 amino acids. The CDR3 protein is CASSSWTGWTSYEQYF. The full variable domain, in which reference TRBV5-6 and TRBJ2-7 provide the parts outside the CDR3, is DAGVTQSPTHLIKTRGQQVTLRCSPKSGHDTVSWYQQALGQGPQFIFQYYEEEERQRGNFPDRFSGHQFPNYSSELNVNALLLGDSALYLCASSSWTGWTSYEQYFGPGTRLTVT.

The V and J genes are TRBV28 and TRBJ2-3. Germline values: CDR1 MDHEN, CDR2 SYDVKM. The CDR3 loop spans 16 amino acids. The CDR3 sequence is CASITTSLSLTDTQYF.